The 26 T cell receptor beta chains in this list originate from one sample, sequenced in a study of blood T cells in healthy people across ages. A second PCR, run for roughly 7 to 12 cycles, used a sample-barcoded 5' primer plus a J-beta primer mix. TCRdb itself ran the 5' RACE reads through MiXCR, one entry per CDR3 protein. The sample lists approximately 810,000 distinct CDR3 sequences, roughly 26% occurring once. Input material: blood. Source of these receptors: a woman older than 75 in good health.

Ten or more counts support this clonotype. The V gene is TRBV27, the J gene TRBJ1-2; D unresolved. Germline loops: CDR1 MNHEY, CDR2 SMNVEV (reference sequence). CDR3 size: 14 residues. Deletions cut 3 bases from V and 4 bases from J, with 12 bases between. DNA of the CDR3: TGTGCCAGCAGTTTTGGTCCACAGTTCTATGGCTACACCTTC. It yields the protein CASSFGPQFYGYTF.

This chain links TRBV12-3 or TRBV12-4 with TRBJ2-5; D perhaps matches TRBD2 (6 bases). V lost 3 bases and J lost 14, with 22 bases in between. The CDR3 has 14 residues. The DNA of the CDR3 is TGTGCCAGCAGTTTCGGTCTGGGAGGCAATGAGCAATACTTC. Translation: CASSFGLGGNEQYF.

This clonotype was detected ten times or more. The CDR3 DNA is TGTGCCAGCAGCTATAAGGGGGAAGCTAACTATGGCTACACCTTC. This gives the protein CASSYKGEANYGYTF. This rearrangement joins TRBV7-2 to TRBJ1-2; TRBD1 might be the D (6 bases). The V end lost 4 bases, the J end lost 0 bases, and 12 bases lay between the germline ends. CDR3 length: 15 amino acids. Germline V gene data show CDR1 as SGHTA and CDR2 as FQGNSA.

In this sample, this clonotype turned up once. This chain links TRBV5-1 with TRBJ2-5, with D perhaps matching TRBD1 (5 bases). This CDR3 has 14 amino acids. The V and J ends lost 1 base and 4 bases respectively, with 11 bases between them. Germline V CDR1 and CDR2: SGHRS, YFSETQ. CDR3 sequence reads: CASSLSRAGETQYF. The CDR3 DNA sequence: TGCGCCAGCAGCTTGAGCAGGGCTGGAGAGACCCAGTACTTC.

Of note for this clonotype: A read error may explain this, as a much larger clone is one base away. This chain joins TRBV7-2 and TRBJ2-1; the D gene is possibly TRBD2 (7 bases). The end of the DNA aligns better with TRBJ2-7, so the J call may be wrong. CDR1 is SGHTA and CDR2 is FQGNSA in the germline V gene. The CDR3 consists of 15 residues. The DNA for the CDR3 is TGTGCCAGCAGCTTAAGGGGGGGATCCTACAATGAGCAGTACTTC. Its translation: CASSLRGGSYNEQYF.

In its sample, this clonotype was seen a few times. The rearrangement links TRBV27 to TRBJ2-5, with D possibly being TRBD2 (6 bases). This CDR3 is 14 amino acids long. The V gene's germline CDR1 is MNHEY and CDR2 SMNVEV (reference sequence). V was trimmed by 7 bases and J by 3 bases, leaving 15 bases between them. The CDR3 DNA reads TGTGCCAGCATCGGGGGACCGCGCAAAGAGACCCAGTACTTC. It yields the protein CASIGGPRKETQYF.

The sample holds a few counts of this clonotype. The chain couples TRBV6-1 to TRBJ1-2; possible D gene TRBD1, 6 bases. The CDR3 contains 13 residues. V lost 8 bases and J 7 bases, leaving 17 bases between the germline ends. The germline gives CDR1 MNHNS, CDR2 SASEGT. CDR3 nucleotides: TGTGCCAGCCGACTTGACAGGAATGGTGGCTACACCTTC. Its protein is CASRLDRNGGYTF.

This clonotype was found many times. The V call is TRBV7-2, the J call TRBJ1-1, with D possibly being TRBD1 (5 bases). V lost 2 bases and J lost 2, with 12 bases in between. Looked up from germline, CDR1 is SGHTA and CDR2 is FQGNSA. The CDR3 is 15 residues long. The CDR3 DNA sequence: TGTGCCAGCAGCTTAACGGGACGCAGCAACACTGAAGCTTTCTTT. This gives the protein CASSLTGRSNTEAFF.

This clonotype was seen ten or more times. This chain uses TRBV6-2 or TRBV6-3 with TRBJ2-1, with D possibly matching TRBD1 (7 bases). V dropped 6 bases and J dropped 3 bases, with 9 bases sitting between them. CDR3 length: 13 amino acids. CDR1 and CDR2 (germline): MNHEY, SVGEGT. CDR3 region: CASRRDSYNEQFF. The CDR3 coding sequence is TGTGCCAGCAGGCGGGACAGCTACAATGAGCAGTTCTTC.

By share, this clonotype counts as medium-sized. This rearrangement joins TRBV7-2 to TRBJ1-1; D gene unclear. This CDR3 has 11 amino acids. The germline V gene encodes CDR1 SGHTA and CDR2 FQGNSA. Trimming removed 2 bases from V and 8 bases from J, with 6 bases in between. CDR3 residues: CASSLIEEAFF. CDR3 bases: TGTGCCAGCAGCTTAATAGAAGAAGCTTTCTTT.

V gene TRBV19 combines with J gene TRBJ2-5; D possibly corresponds to TRBD2 (6 bases). The J call is in doubt because the DNA end fits TRBJ2-7 better. The CDR3 spans 13 residues. Looked up from germline, CDR1 is LNHDA and CDR2 is SQIVND (reference sequence). The CDR3 region is CASSPGLLGEQYF. CDR3 nucleotides: TGTGCCAGTAGCCCCGGACTATTAGGCGAGCAGTACTTC.

This rearrangement joins TRBV15 to TRBJ2-3; D remains unclear. Trimming took off 1 base at V and 2 bases at J, with 19 bases between the two ends. The germline CDR1 and CDR2 sequences are LNHNV and YYDKDF (reference sequence). CDR3 length: 18 residues. The CDR3 nucleotides read TGTGCCACCAGCAGAGGCTCGACGGTTGAGACTTTCACAGATACGCAGTATTTT. It codes for CATSRGSTVETFTDTQYF.

In nucleotides, the CDR3 is TGCGCCAGCAGTGAGTTCAGGGGTCGCAATGAGCAGTTCTTC. Translating gives CASSEFRGRNEQFF. The chain links TRBV10-1 to TRBJ2-1, with D perhaps matching TRBD1 (6 bases). The V gene's germline CDR1 is WNHNN and CDR2 SYGVQD (reference sequence). The CDR3 sequence is 14 residues long. The germline V and J ends were trimmed by 1 base and 6 bases, with 10 bases remaining between them.

For this clonotype: One base away lies a much larger clone, so this may be a sequencing read error. This chain connects TRBV13 to TRBJ2-5, with TRBD1 identical over 10 bases. V shed 5 bases, J shed 5 bases, and the junction held 17 bases outside the gene matches. Germline CDR1 PRHDT, CDR2 FYEKMQ (reference sequence). This CDR3 is 18 amino acids long. CDR3 amino acids: CASSQKPTGTGESETQYF. The CDR3 DNA is TGTGCCAGCAGCCAAAAGCCAACCGGGACAGGGGAATCGGAGACCCAGTACTTC.

This clonotype was counted between two and nine times. Just one base apart from a much larger clone, this may be a read error. The chain is built from TRBV7-2 and TRBJ1-2, with a possible D match to TRBD1 (6 bases). Germline V gene data show CDR1 as SGHTA and CDR2 as FQGNSA. V lost 2 bases to trimming and J lost 8 bases, with 18 bases between them. CDR3 length: 15 residues. CDR3 sequence: CASSLSGQSSCGYTF. CDR3 coding DNA: TGTGCCAGCAGCTTATCCGGACAGAGCTCCTGCGGCTACACCTTC.

This clonotype was counted many times. The chain is built from TRBV20-1 and TRBJ2-1, with 11 bases matching TRBD2. V lost 5 bases, J lost 8 bases, and 11 bases stayed unmatched. The CDR3 has 15 amino acids. Per germline, CDR1 DFQATT and CDR2 SNEGSKA (reference sequence). The CDR3 here is CSALALSGGAYEQFF. CDR3 in DNA: TGCAGTGCTTTAGCTCTTAGCGGGGGGGCCTATGAGCAGTTCTTC.

This clonotype appeared a few times. A clone one base away is much larger, so this may be a read error. V usage is TRBV15 and J usage is TRBJ2-5; 8 positions match TRBD2. The ends lost 0 bases at V and 11 bases at J; junction bases unmatched: 11. Germline V gene data show CDR1 as LNHNV and CDR2 as YYDKDF (reference sequence). CDR3 length: 15 amino acids. Here the CDR3 DNA reads TGTGCCACCAGCAGAGATCTAGCGGGTGGTGATGAGCAGTACTTC. It encodes CATSRDLAGGDEQYF.

A word on this clonotype: A read error is possible here, since a much larger clone lies one base away. The chain is built from TRBV5-1 and TRBJ2-6; either TRBD1 or TRBD2 may fit D (5 bases each). The CDR3 is 18 residues long. The V gene's germline CDR1 is SGHRS and CDR2 YFSETQ. The CDR3 protein is CASSLGSGPISGANVLPF. The DNA of the CDR3 is TGCGCCAGCAGCTTGGGTTCGGGACCGATCTCTGGGGCCAACGTCCTGCCTTTC.

The chain combines TRBV6-2 or TRBV6-3 with TRBJ2-4, with D possibly being TRBD2 (5 bases). The closer fit of TRBJ2-7 to the DNA end suggests the J call may be wrong. CDR1 and CDR2 (germline): MNHEY, SVGEGT. The CDR3 sequence is 14 residues long. This CDR3 is CARGSWTGSYEQYF. CDR3 sequence (DNA): TGTGCCAGGGGTTCTTGGACTGGTTCCTACGAGCAGTACTTC.

With respect to this clonotype: A read error may explain this, as a much larger clone is one base away. This chain uses TRBV5-6 with TRBJ2-1; no clear D. The CDR3 length is 13 residues. V was shortened by 4 bases and J by 4 bases, with 9 bases between the two germline ends. Germline V gene lookup returns CDR1 SGHDT and CDR2 YYEEEE. The CDR3 DNA reads TGTGCCAGCAGCCGCTGTTCGTACAATGAGCAGTTCTTC. Amino acid sequence: CASSRCSYNEQFF.

J is TRBJ1-2 and V is TRBV20-1, with 8 bases aligning to TRBD1. The V segment lost 3 bases and the J segment 6 bases; nucleotides outside the gene matches: 9. CDR3 size: 14 residues. CDR1 is DFQATT, CDR2 SNEGSKA, per germline (reference sequence). This CDR3 reads CSASATPTGDGYTF. The CDR3 DNA reads as TGCAGTGCTAGCGCTACCCCGACAGGGGATGGCTACACCTTC.

This clonotype was counted between two and nine times. The CDR3 DNA reads TGCAGTGCTAGTCCCGGGACAGGGGTGGCCAATCAGCCCCAGCATTTT. Its protein is CSASPGTGVANQPQHF. This chain joins TRBV20-1 and TRBJ1-5; TRBD1 agrees at 10 bases. The CDR3 covers 16 residues. From germline, CDR1 is DFQATT and CDR2 SNEGSKA (reference sequence). The V and J ends lost 3 bases and 3 bases, in that order; junction bases with no gene match: 8.

This clonotype was seen repeatedly, ten times or more. This rearrangement joins TRBV5-1 to TRBJ2-3; TRBD2 agrees at 11 bases. V lost 1 base and J lost 4; bases outside the gene matches: 5. The CDR3 totals 16 residues. Germline V gives CDR1 SGHRS, CDR2 YFSETQ. As DNA, the CDR3 is TGCGCCAGCAGCTTGAGGGCTAGCGGGGGGTCAGATACGCAGTATTTT. This translates into CASSLRASGGSDTQYF.

This clonotype was observed many times. The V gene is TRBV30, the J gene TRBJ1-2; D uncertain. Trimming cost V 4 bases and J 2 bases, with 5 bases left between them. CDR1 GTSNPN and CDR2 SVGIG come from the germline V gene (reference sequence). This CDR3 comprises 11 residues. The CDR3 loop is CAWTRNYGYTF. The CDR3 DNA sequence: TGTGCCTGGACCAGGAACTATGGCTACACCTTC.

Only a few counts were recorded for this clonotype. The chain recombines TRBV27 with TRBJ1-1; D call uncertain. V lost 5 bases to trimming and J lost 3 bases, with 16 bases between them. Germline CDR1 and CDR2: MNHEY and SMNVEV (reference sequence). The CDR3 covers 15 residues. CDR3 region: CASSASGVWDTEAFF. CDR3 DNA: TGTGCCAGCAGTGCATCCGGGGTCTGGGACACTGAAGCTTTCTTT.

This clonotype was detected ten times or more. This sequence joins TRBV20-1 and TRBJ2-3; 9 bases agree with TRBD2. This CDR3 comprises 16 residues. Trimming took 5 bases from V and 2 from J; bases not matched to a gene: 11. Germline values: CDR1 DFQATT, CDR2 SNEGSKA (reference sequence). CDR3 protein: CSAPDRAGGSTDTQYF. The CDR3 region has the DNA TGCAGTGCTCCTGATAGAGCGGGGGGATCCACAGATACGCAGTATTTT.